This TCR beta chain is from a study of blood T cell repertoires in COVID-19. Across the study: Material from acute and convalescent COVID-19 was sourced from the United States, Italy and Spain.

V shed 6 bases and J shed 0 bases, with 11 bases lying between them. Germline V CDR1 and CDR2: SQVTM, ANQGSEA. CDR3 size: 14 residues. Original handling: From reference gene primer amplification, estimates of nucleated cell counts were derived. TCRdb keeps only in-frame clones here, not all; method: immunoSEQ multiplex PCR. V and J calls and clone size come straight from that table; D and trimming were deduced from the DNA. The sample has approximately 230,000 clones; approximately 83% are singletons. The rearrangement joins TRBV29-1 to TRBJ1-4; TRBD1 might be the D (5 bases). The sample comprised peripheral blood. This receptor was taken from a man older than 75 with acute or convalescent COVID-19. Here the CDR3 DNA reads TGCAGCGTAGCTACAGGAGCAACTAATGAAAAACTGTTTTTT. Protein sequence: CSVATGATNEKLFF.